Reported below is one T cell receptor (beta chain). Antigen specificity is unknown. PCR employed 60 Vbeta and 13 Jbeta primers. Clones were read by immunoSEQ multiplex PCR, and TCRdb kept only the in-frame ones, dropping some. Seen here are about 140,000 clones, around 80% observed once, and the top ten hold around 6.3%. This sample was included in a study of cytomegalovirus exposure and HLA in healthy donors. Study results and caveats: The study flagged around 150 TCR beta chains as cytomegalovirus-associated. Indistinguishability led to the exclusion of some V segments, TRBV6-2 and TRBV6-3 included. A prior analysis recorded that most TCR beta V segments were productive about 87% or about 30% of the time. Relative to the approximately 680-donor mean, N-insertions were reportedly fewer in an Asian-associated ancestry cluster in a later analysis.

Germline trimming cut 5 bases from V and 1 base from J; bases unmatched to any gene: 6. The CDR3 sequence is 18 residues long. Germline values: CDR1 MDHEN, CDR2 SYDVKM. The chain links TRBV28 to TRBJ2-2; 14 bases agree with TRBD2. The sample consisted of PBMCs. The source of this sequence is a man aged 40-55 years in good health and CMV-seropositive. This CDR3 reads CASSEGLAGVRNTGELFF. CDR3 sequence (DNA): TGTGCCAGCAGTGAGGGACTAGCGGGAGTAAGGAACACCGGGGAGCTGTTTTTT.